What follows are 7 T cell receptor beta chains derived from one specimen sequenced in a study of blood T cell repertoires in COVID-19 (dated by TCRdb to the early 2020s). The receptor library was made with the immunoSEQ multiplex PCR assay. TCRdb provides this immuneACCESS table in a form limited to in-frame rearrangements. Some clones are lacking; in checked studies, under half of them reflect an unresolved V gene, and why the rest are absent is not known. Recorded for this sample are some 220,000 clones; roughly 90% of them occurred a single time. About 4% of the sample is taken by the ten largest. Source material: PBMCs or T cells enriched from blood (not recorded which). The receptors come from a middle-aged woman with acute COVID-19.

This clone turned up a few times. V gene TRBV6-2 or TRBV6-3 combines with J gene TRBJ2-7, with 8 bases lining up with TRBD2. The V gene's germline CDR1 is MNHEY and CDR2 SVGEGT. V lost 6 bases, J lost 2 bases, and 9 bases stayed unmatched. This CDR3 has 15 residues. The DNA for the CDR3 is TGTGCCAGCAGCGACATAGCGGGGACCACCTACGAGCAGTACTTC. It is translated as CASSDIAGTTYEQYF.

This chain connects TRBV7-2 to TRBJ1-3; unclear D gene. CDR1 and CDR2 from the germline V gene are SGHTA and FQGNSA. Trimming removed 5 bases from V and 3 bases from J, with 14 bases in between. This CDR3 is 15 amino acids long. The CDR3 bases are TGTGCCAGCAGCCTTCGGGGAGTGGGTGGAAACACCATATATTTT. The encoded protein is CASSLRGVGGNTIYF.

The J gene is TRBJ1-1, the V gene TRBV7-9, with 7 positions matching TRBD1. V gave up 9 bases and J gave up 4 bases; unmatched junction bases: 8. The CDR3 runs 13 residues. Germline V lookup: CDR1 SEHNR, CDR2 FQNEAQ (reference sequence). The chain's CDR3 is CASYRQGGTEAFF. The CDR3 DNA sequence: TGTGCCAGTTACCGACAGGGTGGCACTGAAGCTTTCTTT.

The chain has TRBV4-3 and TRBJ2-2; the D gene is possibly TRBD2 (6 bases). Trimming took 0 bases from V and 12 from J, leaving 14 bases between them. The germline gives CDR1 LGHNA, CDR2 YSLEER. There are 14 residues in the CDR3. The CDR3 DNA sequence: TGCGCCAGCAGCCAAGATGCGGCGGGATTGAAGCTGTTTTTT. The encoded protein is CASSQDAAGLKLFF.

The chain carries TRBV7-9 and TRBJ1-5; perhaps TRBD1 as D (5 bases). Trimming cost V 1 base and J 11 bases, with 9 bases left between them. This CDR3 is 12 amino acids long. CDR1 SEHNR and CDR2 FQNEAQ come from the germline V gene (reference sequence). CDR3 nucleotide sequence: TGTGCCAGCAGCTTAGGTGGGGCCTCCCAGCATTTT. Translating it yields CASSLGGASQHF. Filled out from reference TRBV7-9 and TRBJ1-5, the complete variable domain reads DTGVSQNPRHKITKRGQNVTFRCDPISEHNRLYWYRQTLGQGPEFLTYFQNEAQLEKSRLLSDRFSAERPKGSFSTLEIQRTEQGDSAMYLCASSLGGASQHFGDGTRLSIL.

V is TRBV6-5 and J is TRBJ1-5, with 8 positions matching TRBD1. The length of the CDR3 is 15 residues. After removal of 0 bases from V and 5 bases from J, the junction contained 3 bases not matched to a gene. CDR1 and CDR2 (germline): MNHEY, SVGAGI. The CDR3, as DNA: TGTGCCAGCAGTTACTCGACAGGGGCCGATCAGCCCCAGCATTTT. This translates into CASSYSTGADQPQHF.

The chain has TRBV5-1 and TRBJ2-7, with D uncertain. V dropped 0 bases and J dropped 2 bases, with 9 bases sitting between them. The CDR3 is 14 residues long. Germline V gives CDR1 SGHRS, CDR2 YFSETQ. DNA of the CDR3: TGCGCCAGCAGCTTGGAACCAGGTACCTACGAGCAGTACTTC. Residues: CASSLEPGTYEQYF.